The entry below describes one T cell receptor (beta chain). The V and J ends lost 0 bases and 0 bases, in that order; junction bases with no gene match: 2. CDR1 is MNHNY and CDR2 is SVGAGI in the germline V gene (reference sequence). The CDR3 length is 15 residues. The data stem from a study of cytomegalovirus exposure and HLA in healthy donors. The PCR employed 60 Vbeta primers together with 13 Jbeta primers. Assay used: immunoSEQ multiplex PCR; TCRdb lists only in-frame clones, some missing. The sample has some 150,000 clones, roughly 71% seen once. The specimen sequenced was PBMCs. The sequence was collected from a middle-aged woman in good health and CMV-seronegative. The chain has TRBV6-6 and TRBJ2-7; TRBD1 matches at 7 bases. CDR3 in DNA: TGTGCCAGCAGTTACTCGGGACAGAGCTCCTACGAGCAGTACTTC. Encoded protein: CASSYSGQSSYEQYF.